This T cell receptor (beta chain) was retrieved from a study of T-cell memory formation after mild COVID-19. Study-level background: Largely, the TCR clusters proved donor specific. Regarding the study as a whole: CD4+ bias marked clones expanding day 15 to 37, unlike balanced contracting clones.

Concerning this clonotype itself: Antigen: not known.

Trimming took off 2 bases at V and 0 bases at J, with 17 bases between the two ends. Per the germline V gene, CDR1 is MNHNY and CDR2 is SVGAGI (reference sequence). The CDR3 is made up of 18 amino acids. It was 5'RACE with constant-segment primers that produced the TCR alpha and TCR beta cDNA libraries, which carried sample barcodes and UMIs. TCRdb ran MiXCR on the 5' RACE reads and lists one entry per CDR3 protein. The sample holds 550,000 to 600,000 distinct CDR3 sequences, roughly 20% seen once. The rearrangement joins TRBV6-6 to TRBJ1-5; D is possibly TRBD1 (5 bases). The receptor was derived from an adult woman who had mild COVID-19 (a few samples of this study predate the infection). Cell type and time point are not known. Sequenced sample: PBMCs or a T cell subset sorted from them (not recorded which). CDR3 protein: CASSYPGTEHYSNQPQHF. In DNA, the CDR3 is TGTGCCAGCAGTTACCCCGGGACTGAGCATTATAGCAATCAGCCCCAGCATTTT.